These T cell receptor beta chains were read from a single sample in a study of cytomegalovirus exposure and HLA in healthy donors. Using immunoSEQ multiplex PCR, the repertoire was profiled, and TCRdb retains in-frame clones only, with some absent. The repertoire holds tens of thousands of clones, with 94% as singletons. The sequenced sample consisted of PBMCs. The source is a young woman in good health and CMV-seropositive. CDR3s include the opening cysteine and the closing phenylalanine or tryptophan. Fields, in order: CDR3 DNA, CDR3 protein, J gene, D gene, V gene, clone size. The D gene is left open where the match is weak. Where a row states a size, it is once, few, many or the class of an expanded clone; other rows omit it.

CDR3nt: TGTGCCTGGATGGTTCGGTCAACCACAACTAATGAAAAACTGTTTTTT
CDR3aa: CAWMVRSTTTNEKLFF
j_gene: TRBJ1-4
d_gene: -
v_gene: TRBV30
abundance: -

CDR3nt: TGTGCCAGTAGTATAGATCGGGCTAGCGGGAGATACGAGCAGTACTTC
CDR3aa: CASSIDRASGRYEQYF
j_gene: TRBJ2-7
d_gene: TRBD2
v_gene: TRBV19
abundance: once

CDR3nt: TGTGCCAGCAGCGTACTCCCGTTCGGGACTGATGCTTTCTTT
CDR3aa: CASSVLPFGTDAFF
j_gene: TRBJ1-1
d_gene: -
v_gene: TRBV11-2
abundance: -

CDR3nt: TGTGCCAGCAGTTTAATTCAGGGGAACACCGGGGAGCTGTTTTTT
CDR3aa: CASSLIQGNTGELFF
j_gene: TRBJ2-2
d_gene: -
v_gene: TRBV5-5
abundance: -

CDR3nt: TGCGCCAGCAGCTTTAGTGCAAGAGGTTGGAGGCAGGGGGCTTTTGAAAAACTGTTTTTT
CDR3aa: CASSFSARGWRQGAFEKLFF
j_gene: TRBJ1-4
d_gene: TRBD1
v_gene: TRBV5-1
abundance: -

CDR3nt: TGTGCCAGCAGTCACCCGGACAGACGAGGCTATGGCTACACCTTC
CDR3aa: CASSHPDRRGYGYTF
j_gene: TRBJ1-2
d_gene: -
v_gene: TRBV28
abundance: -

CDR3nt: TGTGCCAGTAGTTTACAGGGGCCCTCCTTCTATGGCTACACCTTC
CDR3aa: CASSLQGPSFYGYTF
j_gene: TRBJ1-2
d_gene: TRBD1
v_gene: TRBV19
abundance: -

CDR3nt: TGTGCCAGCGTCGGTGGCAGGGGTATGAACACTGAAGCTTTCTTT
CDR3aa: CASVGGRGMNTEAFF
j_gene: TRBJ1-1
d_gene: -
v_gene: TRBV11-2
abundance: -

CDR3nt: TGTGCCAGCAGTTACTCGGCTCAAAGCTCCTACAATGAGCAGTTCTTC
CDR3aa: CASSYSAQSSYNEQFF
j_gene: TRBJ2-1
d_gene: -
v_gene: TRBV6-6
abundance: -

CDR3nt: TGTGCCAGCAGTACAGCGGGGGCGGCTTACTACGAGCAGTACTTC
CDR3aa: CASSTAGAAYYEQYF
j_gene: TRBJ2-7
d_gene: TRBD2
v_gene: TRBV27
abundance: once

CDR3nt: TGTGCCAGCAGCCCTGGAGGAGCTTTCCCAGATACGCAGTATTTT
CDR3aa: CASSPGGAFPDTQYF
j_gene: TRBJ2-3
d_gene: -
v_gene: TRBV6-5
abundance: -

CDR3nt: TGTGCCAGCAGAGGACAGGGGGGGGATCAGCCCCAGCATTTT
CDR3aa: CASRGQGGDQPQHF
j_gene: TRBJ1-5
d_gene: TRBD1
v_gene: TRBV6-5
abundance: -

CDR3nt: TGTGCCACCAGCAGCTCTAGCATGCAGTATTTT
CDR3aa: CATSSSSMQYF
j_gene: TRBJ2-3
d_gene: -
v_gene: TRBV15
abundance: -

CDR3nt: TGTGCCAGCAGGTCCGGGACTAGTATCGACGAGCAGTACTTC
CDR3aa: CASRSGTSIDEQYF
j_gene: TRBJ2-7
d_gene: TRBD2
v_gene: TRBV28
abundance: -

CDR3nt: TGTGCCAGCAGTTTAACCTCCCGGGTTAAGTATCTTGACGAGCAGTACTTC
CDR3aa: CASSLTSRVKYLDEQYF
j_gene: TRBJ2-7
d_gene: -
v_gene: TRBV27
abundance: -

CDR3nt: TGTGCCAGCAAAGTCGGTATGTTGGCAGATACGCAGTATTTT
CDR3aa: CASKVGMLADTQYF
j_gene: TRBJ2-3
d_gene: -
v_gene: TRBV2
abundance: -

CDR3nt: TGTGCCAGCAGCTTGGTCTTGGCCGTCGACCCGGGGGAGACCCAGTACTTC
CDR3aa: CASSLVLAVDPGETQYF
j_gene: TRBJ2-5
d_gene: -
v_gene: TRBV5-6
abundance: -

CDR3nt: TGTGCCAGCAGCGCCTACGCGAGGTTTGGGTACAATGAGCAGTTCTTC
CDR3aa: CASSAYARFGYNEQFF
j_gene: TRBJ2-1
d_gene: -
v_gene: TRBV7-6
abundance: -

CDR3nt: TGTGCCAGCAGCAAGACAGGGGGAGAGGCCTATGGCTACACCTTC
CDR3aa: CASSKTGGEAYGYTF
j_gene: TRBJ1-2
d_gene: TRBD1
v_gene: TRBV7-9
abundance: -

CDR3nt: TGTGCCAGCAGAGCCACGGACAGGGGGCTCGGGACCCAGTACTTC
CDR3aa: CASRATDRGLGTQYF
j_gene: TRBJ2-5
d_gene: TRBD1
v_gene: TRBV19
abundance: -

CDR3nt: TGTGCCAGCAACGCTCGCGCGCGAGGAAACACCATATATTTT
CDR3aa: CASNARARGNTIYF
j_gene: TRBJ1-3
d_gene: -
v_gene: TRBV28
abundance: -

CDR3nt: TGTGCCAGCAAAGTAGCGGGGGCTAACTACAATGAGCAGTTCTTC
CDR3aa: CASKVAGANYNEQFF
j_gene: TRBJ2-1
d_gene: TRBD2
v_gene: TRBV5-6
abundance: -

CDR3nt: TGTGCCAGCATATTGACAGGGAACACCGGGGAGCTGTTTTTT
CDR3aa: CASILTGNTGELFF
j_gene: TRBJ2-2
d_gene: -
v_gene: TRBV6-1
abundance: -

CDR3nt: TGTGCCAGCAGCGTAAAAGCGGGAGGGCCGGGAAACACCAATGAGCAGTTCTTC
CDR3aa: CASSVKAGGPGNTNEQFF
j_gene: TRBJ2-1
d_gene: TRBD2
v_gene: TRBV9
abundance: -

CDR3nt: TGTGCCAGCAGTCGGGACAGGCCTCCTAAGGACTATGGCTACACCTTC
CDR3aa: CASSRDRPPKDYGYTF
j_gene: TRBJ1-2
d_gene: TRBD1
v_gene: TRBV6-6
abundance: -

CDR3nt: TGTGCCAGTAGTCCAGACGGGACAGCCGCCAAAGGGTACGAGCAGTACTTC
CDR3aa: CASSPDGTAAKGYEQYF
j_gene: TRBJ2-7
d_gene: TRBD1
v_gene: TRBV19
abundance: -

CDR3nt: TGTGCCAGCAGTTTATTAGGGGGAGAGCCCGCAGATACGCAGTATTTT
CDR3aa: CASSLLGGEPADTQYF
j_gene: TRBJ2-3
d_gene: -
v_gene: TRBV28
abundance: -

CDR3nt: TGTGCCAGCAGACAGTTCTACGAGCAGTACTTC
CDR3aa: CASRQFYEQYF
j_gene: TRBJ2-7
d_gene: -
v_gene: TRBV2
abundance: -

CDR3nt: TGTGCCAGCAGCCCGGGACTAGCTGCCTACGAGCAGTACTTC
CDR3aa: CASSPGLAAYEQYF
j_gene: TRBJ2-7
d_gene: TRBD2
v_gene: TRBV5-4
abundance: -

CDR3nt: TGTGCCAGCAGTCCCGGGGTTCCCCTCCACTTT
CDR3aa: CASSPGVPLHF
j_gene: TRBJ1-6
d_gene: -
v_gene: TRBV28
abundance: -

CDR3nt: TGTGCCTGGAGTAGGGGGGGTGGCTACACCTTC
CDR3aa: CAWSRGGGYTF
j_gene: TRBJ1-2
d_gene: -
v_gene: TRBV30
abundance: -

CDR3nt: TGCGCCAGCAGCCCCCCACTAGCGGGGTACAATGAGCAGTTCTTC
CDR3aa: CASSPPLAGYNEQFF
j_gene: TRBJ2-1
d_gene: TRBD2
v_gene: TRBV5-1
abundance: -

CDR3nt: TGTGCCAGCTCAGTTAGGACATCAACTAATGAAAAACTGTTTTTT
CDR3aa: CASSVRTSTNEKLFF
j_gene: TRBJ1-4
d_gene: -
v_gene: TRBV7-2
abundance: -

CDR3nt: TGTGCCAGTAGGGGCCCTGGGGAGACCCAGTACTTC
CDR3aa: CASRGPGETQYF
j_gene: TRBJ2-5
d_gene: -
v_gene: TRBV19
abundance: -

CDR3nt: TGCGCCAGCAGCTTGGAACAGATGAACACTGAAGCTTTCTTT
CDR3aa: CASSLEQMNTEAFF
j_gene: TRBJ1-1
d_gene: -
v_gene: TRBV5-1
abundance: -

CDR3nt: TGTGCCAGCCGCAGACAGGTTAACTATGGCTACACCTTC
CDR3aa: CASRRQVNYGYTF
j_gene: TRBJ1-2
d_gene: -
v_gene: TRBV6-5
abundance: -

CDR3nt: TGTGCCAGCAGCTTAGAGGTGACTGGGGGCTACACCTTC
CDR3aa: CASSLEVTGGYTF
j_gene: TRBJ1-2
d_gene: -
v_gene: TRBV7-9
abundance: -

CDR3nt: TGTGCCTGGAGTCGGAAGAGTACAGGAGCCTACGAGCAGTACTTC
CDR3aa: CAWSRKSTGAYEQYF
j_gene: TRBJ2-7
d_gene: -
v_gene: TRBV30
abundance: -

CDR3nt: TGTGCCAGTAGATCACCGCGCACCGGGGAGCTGTTTTTT
CDR3aa: CASRSPRTGELFF
j_gene: TRBJ2-2
d_gene: -
v_gene: TRBV19
abundance: -